This TCR beta chain was identified during a study of shared clonotypes between healthy human individuals. Regarding the study as a whole: What limited the represented genetic and exposure-history diversity was the small number of donors.

Germline V gene sequence: CDR1 MNHEY, CDR2 SMNVEV (reference sequence). The CDR3 extends over 15 amino acids. The V gene lost 5 bases and the J gene lost 0 bases, with 11 bases spanning the gap. As regards this clone: Its target is not known.

Several immunoSEQ 96-well plates shared each subset's DNA, each plate a replicate. TCRdb's copy holds only in-frame clones and misses some; the assay was immunoSEQ multiplex PCR. The table has about 1.4 million clones, roughly 95% seen once. Sequencing was carried out using naive CD4+ T cells sorted from blood. The subset here: CD45RA+ positively selected. This sequence joins TRBV27 and TRBJ1-5; the D is unclear. This clonotype originated in a young man in good health. CDR3 loop: CASSPGYNSNQPQHF. CDR3 in DNA: TGTGCCAGCAGTCCTGGATATAATAGCAATCAGCCCCAGCATTTT.